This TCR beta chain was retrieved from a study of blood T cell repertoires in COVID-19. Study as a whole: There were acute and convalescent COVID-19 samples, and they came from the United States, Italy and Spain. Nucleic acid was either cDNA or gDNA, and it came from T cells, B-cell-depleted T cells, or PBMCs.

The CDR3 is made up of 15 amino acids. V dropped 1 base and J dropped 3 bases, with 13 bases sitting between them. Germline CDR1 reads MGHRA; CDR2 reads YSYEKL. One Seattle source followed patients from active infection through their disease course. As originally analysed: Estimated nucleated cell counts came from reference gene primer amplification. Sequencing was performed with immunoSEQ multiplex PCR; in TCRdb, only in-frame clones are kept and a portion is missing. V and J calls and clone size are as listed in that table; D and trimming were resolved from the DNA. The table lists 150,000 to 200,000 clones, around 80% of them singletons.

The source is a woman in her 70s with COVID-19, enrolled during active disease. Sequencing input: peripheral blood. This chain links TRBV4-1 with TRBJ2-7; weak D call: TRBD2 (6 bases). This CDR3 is CASSQVTGENYEQYF. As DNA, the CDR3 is TGCGCCAGCAGCCAAGTTACGGGAGAGAACTACGAGCAGTACTTC.